This TCR beta chain was retrieved from a study of Ad26.COV2.S vaccination and SARS-CoV-2 variants. The CDR3 length is 14 residues. V lost 2 bases and J 1 base, leaving 9 bases between the germline ends. Germline V gives CDR1 SGHRS, CDR2 YFSETQ. Assay: immunoSEQ multiplex PCR; the TCRdb copy retains only in-frame clones and omits some. The sample comprises roughly 320,000 clones, 70% to 90% of which are singletons, and more than 1.5% rests with the top ten. This clone was picked up one time. As for treatment: roughly 20 received Ad26.COV2.S at low or high dose, single or two shots; about five received placebo; per-sample allocation not given. After the first vaccine or placebo injection, samples were drawn on day 63. Vaccination employed an Ad26 vector expressing the Wuhan-strain SARS-CoV-2 spike.

The sample consisted of peripheral blood, taken in a trial of Ad26.COV2.S vaccine versus placebo. The V gene is TRBV5-1, the J gene TRBJ1-1; D remains ambiguous. The receptor comes from a person aged 18 to 59 who received the Ad26.COV2.S COVID-19 vaccine or a placebo. CDR3 DNA sequence: TGCGCCAGCAGCTTTAGGGTGGGGAACACTGAAGCTTTCTTT. Translating it yields CASSFRVGNTEAFF.